One and the same sample provided the 18 T cell receptor beta chains below, sequenced in a study of T cell changes during pregnancy in multiple sclerosis. Sequenced by immunoSEQ multiplex PCR; TCRdb stores in-frame clones only, minus some. The sample gives just under 85,000 clones, roughly nine tenths of which show up once; roughly 2.5% is in the top ten. Material: peripheral blood, obtained in the first trimester of pregnancy. These receptor sequences come from a female donor with multiple sclerosis, enrolled in a pregnancy study.

This chain connects TRBV27 to TRBJ1-1; 12 bases map to TRBD1. The CDR3 extends over 20 amino acids. Germline loops: CDR1 MNHEY, CDR2 SMNVEV (reference sequence). V was pared by 11 bases and J by 7 bases, with 29 bases of the junction left unmatched. CDR3 sequence reads: CAEHQPDRDRGRKGYVEAFF. Written as DNA, the CDR3 is TGTGCCGAACACCAACCCGACCGGGACAGGGGGCGAAAGGGGTATGTTGAAGCTTTCTTT.

The rearrangement links TRBV7-9 to TRBJ2-5; TRBD2 aligns across 14 bases. V shed 2 bases and J 4 bases; nucleotides not matched to a gene: 9. Germline lookup yields CDR1 SEHNR and CDR2 FQNEAQ (reference sequence). The CDR3 contains 18 residues. This CDR3 is CASSLRSGLAGARETQYF. The CDR3, as DNA: TGTGCCAGCAGCTTAAGATCGGGACTAGCGGGAGCGAGAGAGACCCAGTACTTC. Filled out from reference TRBV7-9 and TRBJ2-5, the complete variable domain reads DTGVSQNPRHKITKRGQNVTFRCDPISEHNRLYWYRQTLGQGPEFLTYFQNEAQLEKSRLLSDRFSAERPKGSFSTLEIQRTEQGDSAMYLCASSLRSGLAGARETQYFGPGTRLLVL.

The rearrangement joins TRBV14 to TRBJ1-2; the match to TRBD1 covers 8 bases. V trimming: 2 bases; J trimming: 0 bases; junction bases outside the gene matches: 5. Germline V CDR1 and CDR2: SGHDN, FVKESK. This CDR3 is 16 amino acids long. Written as DNA, the CDR3 is TGTGCCAGCAGCCAATGGGGGACAGGATCTAACTATGGCTACACCTTC. Residues: CASSQWGTGSNYGYTF.

This rearrangement joins TRBV7-3 to TRBJ2-1; the match to TRBD2 covers 9 bases. CDR3 size: 13 residues. Germline CDR1 reads SGHTA; CDR2 reads FQGTGA. V was clipped by 3 bases and J by 8 bases; unmatched bases: 2. CDR3 loop: CASSFPSGDEQFF. The CDR3 DNA sequence: TGTGCCAGCAGCTTTCCTAGCGGGGATGAGCAGTTCTTC.

The CDR3 nucleotides are TGTGCCAGCAGCCTCCTTCAGGGGTTGGGGACTGAAGCTTTCTTT. Translated: CASSLLQGLGTEAFF. The chain recombines TRBV5-4 with TRBJ1-1; perhaps TRBD1 as D (6 bases). The CDR3 extends over 15 amino acids. The germline CDR1 and CDR2 sequences are SGHNT and YYREEE (reference sequence). Trimming took 4 bases from V and 5 from J, leaving 18 bases between them.

A single count supports this clone. V gene TRBV7-9 combines with J gene TRBJ2-6; D is perhaps TRBD1 (6 bases). From germline, CDR1 is SEHNR and CDR2 FQNEAQ (reference sequence). Trimming stripped 1 base from V and 3 bases from J, with 7 bases between. The CDR3 has 15 amino acids. In nucleotides, the CDR3 is TGTGCCAGCAGCTTAGGAGGGGGTGGGGCCAACGTCCTGACTTTC. Amino acid sequence: CASSLGGGGANVLTF.

The genes are TRBV18 and TRBJ1-4; no clear D gene. Trimming took off 3 bases at V and 0 bases at J, with 5 bases between the two ends. Germline CDR1 KGHSH, CDR2 LQKENI. CDR3 length: 14 residues. CDR3 in DNA: TGTGCCAGCTCACCTCCTTCAACTAATGAAAAACTGTTTTTT. It yields the protein CASSPPSTNEKLFF.

The chain links TRBV12-5 to TRBJ1-2, with D tentatively TRBD1 (6 bases). There are 16 residues in the CDR3. In germline, CDR1 is LGHNT, CDR2 FRNRAP. V lost 0 bases and J lost 8, with 19 bases in between. This chain's CDR3 is CASGLVGPGAARGYTF. The CDR3 DNA is TGTGCTAGTGGTTTGGTGGGCCCAGGGGCCGCACGAGGCTACACCTTC.

The chain joins TRBV7-8 to TRBJ2-7; 8 nucleotides align to TRBD1. J gave up 3 bases and V 5 bases, and 3 bases lay outside the gene matches. The germline V gene encodes CDR1 SGHVS and CDR2 FQNEAQ. The CDR3 length is 13 residues. CDR3 DNA: TGTGCCAGCAGCCACAGGGGGGTCTACGAGCAGTACTTC. Residues: CASSHRGVYEQYF.

V and J are TRBV9 and TRBJ2-7; TRBD1 aligns across 7 bases. V was pared by 1 base and J by 8 bases, with 6 bases of the junction left unmatched. The CDR3 has 13 residues. Germline V gene sequence: CDR1 SGDLS, CDR2 YYNGEE. The CDR3 protein is CASSVSQGEQQYF. DNA for the CDR3: TGTGCCAGCAGCGTATCCCAGGGGGAACAGCAGTACTTC.

The table lists this clone with a few counts. V is TRBV6-1 and J is TRBJ2-2, with TRBD1 as a possible D gene (6 bases). Trimming took 0 bases from V and 5 from J, leaving 13 bases between them. Germline assignment: CDR1 MNHNS and CDR2 SASEGT. The CDR3 spans 16 residues. DNA of the CDR3: TGTGCCAGCAGTGAAGCTTGGGGGCAGGGAACCGGGGAGCTGTTTTTT. Translation: CASSEAWGQGTGELFF.

This clone was recorded only once. This chain uses TRBV9 with TRBJ2-5; 11 positions agree with TRBD2. CDR3 length: 16 residues. Trimming at V came to 1 base and at J to 3 bases, leaving 5 bases not matched to a gene. The germline V gene encodes CDR1 SGDLS and CDR2 YYNGEE. CDR3: CASSVRPSGGKETQYF. In DNA, the CDR3 is TGTGCCAGCAGCGTACGTCCTAGCGGGGGGAAAGAGACCCAGTACTTC. The full variable domain, rest sourced from reference TRBV9 and TRBJ2-5, is DSGVTQTPKHLITATGQRVTLRCSPRSGDLSVYWYQQSLDQGLQFLIQYYNGEERAKGNILERFSAQQFPDLHSELNLSSLELGDSALYFCASSVRPSGGKETQYFGPGTRLLVL.

The J gene is TRBJ2-4, the V gene TRBV7-3; D is uncertain. The germline CDR1 and CDR2 sequences are SGHTA and FQGTGA. CDR3 length: 18 amino acids. V was clipped by 5 bases and J by 3 bases, with 23 bases between them. This CDR3 is CASSHLTVCEEDKNIQYF. The CDR3 bases are TGTGCCAGCAGCCACCTTACGGTCTGTGAAGAGGACAAAAACATTCAGTACTTC.

This clone appeared a single time. The V and J genes are TRBV6-5 and TRBJ1-2; the match to TRBD1 covers 9 bases. CDR3 length equals 15 residues. Trimming took 5 bases from V and 0 from J; bases not matched to a gene: 4. From germline, CDR1 is MNHEY and CDR2 SVGAGI. CDR3 amino acids: CASSRGQGTNYGYTF. The CDR3 DNA reads as TGTGCCAGCAGTAGGGGACAGGGAACTAACTATGGCTACACCTTC.

This chain joins TRBV11-3 and TRBJ2-4; D is possibly TRBD1 (8 bases). Trimming stripped 5 bases from V and 7 bases from J, with 18 bases between. The length of the CDR3 is 15 residues. The germline gives CDR1 SGHNT, CDR2 YENEEA. The CDR3 spells CASSTGGGLGNIQYF. CDR3 sequence (DNA): TGTGCCAGCAGCACAGGGGGGGGCCTCGGGAACATTCAGTACTTC.

The DNA for the CDR3 is TGTGCCAGCAGCTTCGACTTGAACACTGAAGCTTTCTTT. Protein product: CASSFDLNTEAFF. The chain has TRBV13 and TRBJ1-1; D is undetermined. The CDR3 has 13 residues. Germline CDR1 PRHDT, CDR2 FYEKMQ (reference sequence). The germline V and J ends were trimmed by 3 bases and 0 bases, with 5 bases remaining between them. Drawing the rest from reference TRBV13 and TRBJ1-1, the complete variable domain is AAGVIQSPRHLIKEKRETATLKCYPIPRHDTVYWYQQGPGQDPQFLISFYEKMQSDKGSIPDRFSAQQFSDYHSELNMSSLELGDSALYFCASSFDLNTEAFFGQGTRLTVV.

The chain links TRBV9 to TRBJ1-2; no clear D gene. V was shortened by 3 bases and J by 8 bases, with 20 bases between the two germline ends. Germline-derived CDR1 and CDR2 are SGDLS and YYNGEE. The CDR3 has 15 residues. CDR3 sequence (DNA): TGTGCCAGCAGCGGCCGGGATACCCGATCGAGGGGCTACACCTTC. Its translation: CASSGRDTRSRGYTF.

The chain uses TRBV5-1 and TRBJ2-7; 7 positions match TRBD2. J lost 2 bases, V lost 6 bases, and 11 bases had no gene match. The germline V gene has CDR1 SGHRS and CDR2 YFSETQ. The CDR3 has 15 amino acids. CDR3 sequence reads: CASTTERGNPYEQYF. The CDR3 coding sequence is TGCGCCAGCACGACCGAGCGGGGCAACCCCTACGAGCAGTACTTC. Full variable domain (missing parts from reference TRBV5-1 and TRBJ2-7): KAGVTQTPRYLIKTRGQQVTLSCSPISGHRSVSWYQQTPGQGLQFLFEYFSETQRNKGNFPGRFSGRQFSNSRSEMNVSTLELGDSALYLCASTTERGNPYEQYFGPGTRLTVT.